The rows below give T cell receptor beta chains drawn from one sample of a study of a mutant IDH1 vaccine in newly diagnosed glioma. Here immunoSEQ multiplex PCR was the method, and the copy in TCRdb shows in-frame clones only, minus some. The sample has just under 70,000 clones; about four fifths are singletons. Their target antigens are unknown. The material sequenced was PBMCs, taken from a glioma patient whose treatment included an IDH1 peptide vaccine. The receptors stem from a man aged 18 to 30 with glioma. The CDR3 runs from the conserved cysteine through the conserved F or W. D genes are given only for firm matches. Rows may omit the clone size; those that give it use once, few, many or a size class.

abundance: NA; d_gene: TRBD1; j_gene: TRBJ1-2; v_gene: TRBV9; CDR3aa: CASSETGTGGDGYTF
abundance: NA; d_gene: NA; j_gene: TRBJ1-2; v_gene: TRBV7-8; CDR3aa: CASSLGGAWLYGYTF
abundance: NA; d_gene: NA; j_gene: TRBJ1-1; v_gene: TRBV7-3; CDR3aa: CASSLGGAEAFF
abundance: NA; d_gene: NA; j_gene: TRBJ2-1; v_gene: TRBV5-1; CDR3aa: CASSVGSEQFF
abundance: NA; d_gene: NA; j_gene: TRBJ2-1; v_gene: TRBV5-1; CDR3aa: CASSQAGETYNEQFF
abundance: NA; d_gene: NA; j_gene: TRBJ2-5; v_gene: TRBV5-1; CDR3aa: CASSLVPGMETQYF
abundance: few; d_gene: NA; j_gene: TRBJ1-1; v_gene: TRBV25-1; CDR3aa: CASSESRASGTDKAFF
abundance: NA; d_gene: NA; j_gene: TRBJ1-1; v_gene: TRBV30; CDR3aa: CAWSVGGAEAFF
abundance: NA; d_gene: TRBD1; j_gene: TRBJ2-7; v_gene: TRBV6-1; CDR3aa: CASTPGQVTYEQYF
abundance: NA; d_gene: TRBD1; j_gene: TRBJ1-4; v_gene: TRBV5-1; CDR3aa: CASSLGDRGNEKLFF
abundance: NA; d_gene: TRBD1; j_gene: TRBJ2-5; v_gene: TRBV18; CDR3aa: CASDRQGPMGQETQYF
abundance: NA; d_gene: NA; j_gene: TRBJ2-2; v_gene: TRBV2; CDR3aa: CASSFQGSNTGELFF
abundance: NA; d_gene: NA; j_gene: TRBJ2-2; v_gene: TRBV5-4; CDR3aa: CASSLQTGELFF
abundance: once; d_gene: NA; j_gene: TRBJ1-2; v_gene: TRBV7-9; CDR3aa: CASSTAGVNYGYTF
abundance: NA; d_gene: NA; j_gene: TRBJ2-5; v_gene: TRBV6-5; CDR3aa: CASSPQGSQETQYF
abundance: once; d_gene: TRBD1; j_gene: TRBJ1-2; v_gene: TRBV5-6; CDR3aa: CASSFGTEYGYTF
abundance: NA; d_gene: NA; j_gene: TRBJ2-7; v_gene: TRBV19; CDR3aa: CASRAERYEQYF
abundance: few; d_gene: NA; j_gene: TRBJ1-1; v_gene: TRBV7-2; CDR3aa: CASSLVGQNTEAFF
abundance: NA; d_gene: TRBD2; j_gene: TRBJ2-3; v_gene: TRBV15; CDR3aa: CATSRGLRAGGSDTQYF
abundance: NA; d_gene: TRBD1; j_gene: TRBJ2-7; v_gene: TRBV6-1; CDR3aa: CASSELGTGSYEQYF
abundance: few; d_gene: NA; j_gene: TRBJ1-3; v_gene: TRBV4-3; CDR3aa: CASSQDLPPGNTIYF
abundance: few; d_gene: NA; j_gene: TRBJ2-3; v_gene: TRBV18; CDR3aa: CASSPVRDTQYF
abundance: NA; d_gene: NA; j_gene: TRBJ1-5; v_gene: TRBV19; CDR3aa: CASSAKTGMPQHF
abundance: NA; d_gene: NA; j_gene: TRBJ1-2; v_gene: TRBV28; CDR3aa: CASSSRTRLTNYGYTF
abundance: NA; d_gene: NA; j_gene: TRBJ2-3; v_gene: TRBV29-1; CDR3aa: CSIVRTEGQYF
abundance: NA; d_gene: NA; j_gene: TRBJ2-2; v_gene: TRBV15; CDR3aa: CATQGWQGIGGELFF
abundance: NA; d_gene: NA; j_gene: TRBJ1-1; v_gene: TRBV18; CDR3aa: CASSSDIITEAFF
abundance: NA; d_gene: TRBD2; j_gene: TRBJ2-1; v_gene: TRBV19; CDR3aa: CASSLWTSGDNEQFF
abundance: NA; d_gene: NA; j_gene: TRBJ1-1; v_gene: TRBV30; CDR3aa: CAWTLGTEAFF
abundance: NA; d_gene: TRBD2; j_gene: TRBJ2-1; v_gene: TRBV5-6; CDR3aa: CASRVAGGPSNEQFF
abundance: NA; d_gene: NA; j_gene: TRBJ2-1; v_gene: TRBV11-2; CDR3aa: CASSLESSSYNEQFF
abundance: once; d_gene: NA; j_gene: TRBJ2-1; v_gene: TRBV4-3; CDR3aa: CASSLDTGKDEQFF
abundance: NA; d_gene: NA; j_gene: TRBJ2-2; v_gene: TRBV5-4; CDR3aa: CASRRPAGELFF
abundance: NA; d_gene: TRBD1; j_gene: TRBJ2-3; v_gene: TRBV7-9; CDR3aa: CASSSHIGTGGLDTQYF
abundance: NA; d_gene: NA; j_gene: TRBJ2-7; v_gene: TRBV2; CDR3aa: CASSEGRAYEQYF
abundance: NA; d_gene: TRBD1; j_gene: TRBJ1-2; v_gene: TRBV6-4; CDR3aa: CASSQQGNTNYGYTF
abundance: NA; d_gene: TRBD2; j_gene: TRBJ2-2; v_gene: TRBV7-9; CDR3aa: CASSWEGMDTGELFF
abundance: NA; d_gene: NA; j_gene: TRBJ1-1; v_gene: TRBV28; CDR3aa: CASSLQGWHADTEAFF
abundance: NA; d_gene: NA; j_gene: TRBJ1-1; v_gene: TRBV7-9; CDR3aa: CASSPPPGYTEAFF
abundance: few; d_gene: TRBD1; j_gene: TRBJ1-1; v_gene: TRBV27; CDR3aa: CASSLTPGGLEAFF
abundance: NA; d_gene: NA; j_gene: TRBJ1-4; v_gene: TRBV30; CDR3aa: CAWSAVRGLGEKLFF
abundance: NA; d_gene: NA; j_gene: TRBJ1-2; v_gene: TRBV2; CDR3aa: CASRTPRGDGYTF
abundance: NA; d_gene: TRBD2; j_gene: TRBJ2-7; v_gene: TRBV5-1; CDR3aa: CASSRASGAYEQYF
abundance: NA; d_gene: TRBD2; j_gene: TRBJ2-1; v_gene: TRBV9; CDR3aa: CASSQREGSYNEQFF
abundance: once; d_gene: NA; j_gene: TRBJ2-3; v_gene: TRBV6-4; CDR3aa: CASSLTRGADTQYF
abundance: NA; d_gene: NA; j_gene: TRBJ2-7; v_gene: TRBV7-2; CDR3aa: CASSLGGITYEQYF
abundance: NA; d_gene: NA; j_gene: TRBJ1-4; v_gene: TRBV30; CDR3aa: CAWSGPQWMSEKLFF
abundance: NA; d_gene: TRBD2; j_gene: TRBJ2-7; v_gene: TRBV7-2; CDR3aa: CASSLGLAGTYEQYF
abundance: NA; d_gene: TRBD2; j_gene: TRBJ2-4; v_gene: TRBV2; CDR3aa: CASSEREGNKNIQYF
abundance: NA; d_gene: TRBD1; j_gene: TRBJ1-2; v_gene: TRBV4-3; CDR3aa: CASSQKTGGLNYGYTF
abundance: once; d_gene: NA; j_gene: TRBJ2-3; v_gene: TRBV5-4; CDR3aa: CASSSRTDRADTQYF
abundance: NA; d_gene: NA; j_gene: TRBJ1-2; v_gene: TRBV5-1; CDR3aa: CASSAQGPNYGYTF
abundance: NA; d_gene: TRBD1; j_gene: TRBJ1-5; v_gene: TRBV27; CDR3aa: CASSTQGAGHQPQHF
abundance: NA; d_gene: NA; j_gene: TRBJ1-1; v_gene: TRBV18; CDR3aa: CASSLSENTEAFF
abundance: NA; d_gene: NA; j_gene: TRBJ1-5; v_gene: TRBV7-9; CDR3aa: CASSLGGLGNQPQHF